A single sample gave rise to the 6 T cell receptor beta chains below, sequenced in a study of CD8 T cells in ankylosing spondylitis. A single record per CDR3 protein comes from TCRdb applying MiXCR to the 5' RACE reads. There are roughly 230,000 distinct CDR3 sequences in the sample; over 15% occur only once, and around 32% lies in the top ten. Sequenced input: blood, either unsorted or a sorted T cell fraction (not recorded which). The receptor source for this set is a male donor with ankylosing spondylitis or in good health (not recorded which).

This clonotype showed up just a few times. CDR3 nucleotides: TGTGCCTGGAGCGGACTAGCGGGAGGGCCCTTAGCAGATACGCAGTATTTT. Translated: CAWSGLAGGPLADTQYF. This sequence joins TRBV30 and TRBJ2-3; TRBD2 matches 15 bases. CDR1 GTSNPN and CDR2 SVGIG come from the germline V gene (reference sequence). This CDR3 has 17 residues. The V and J ends lost 3 bases and 4 bases, in that order; junction bases with no gene match: 8.

This clonotype was observed a few times. Here the CDR3 DNA reads TGCAGTGCTAGAGATTTGACAGGGGGAATCTACGAGCAGTACTTC. The encoded protein is CSARDLTGGIYEQYF. The chain links TRBV20-1 to TRBJ2-7; 9 bases fit TRBD1. This CDR3 is 15 amino acids long. The germline CDR1 and CDR2 sequences are DFQATT and SNEGSKA (reference sequence). V lost 0 bases and J lost 3; bases outside the gene matches: 6.

The chain employs TRBV18 and TRBJ1-1; D not certain. Germline CDR1 is KGHSH and CDR2 is LQKENI. The CDR3 covers 12 residues. Trimming cost V 6 bases and J 1 base, with 6 bases left between them. The CDR3 DNA reads as TGTGCCAGCTCCATGGAGAACACTGAAGCTTTCTTT. This codes for CASSMENTEAFF.

This clonotype was seen a handful of times. The chain recombines TRBV4-3 with TRBJ2-1; D is perhaps TRBD2 (5 bases). Looked up from germline, CDR1 is LGHNA and CDR2 is YSLEER. This CDR3 is built from 16 residues. Trimming cost V 5 bases and J 0 bases, with 14 bases left between them. CDR3 bases: TGCGCCAGCAGCGACGCCCGGGGAAGCTCCTACAATGAGCAGTTCTTC. It is translated as CASSDARGSSYNEQFF.

This clonotype was seen ten or more times. This chain connects TRBV9 to TRBJ1-5, with 7 bases lining up with TRBD1. Germline CDR1 and CDR2: SGDLS and YYNGEE. CDR3 size: 15 residues. Trimming cost V 4 bases and J 0 bases; bases outside gene matches: 4. Written as DNA, the CDR3 is TGTGCCAGCAGCTCCCAGGGGGTTAGCAATCAGCCCCAGCATTTT. This translates into CASSSQGVSNQPQHF.

The chain carries TRBV20-1 and TRBJ2-7; 8 nucleotides agree with TRBD2. V was clipped by 5 bases and J by 0 bases; unmatched bases: 9. Looked up from germline, CDR1 is DFQATT and CDR2 is SNEGSKA (reference sequence). The CDR3 runs 15 residues. DNA of the CDR3: TGCAGTGCTCTGGACCAGCGGGAGAGCTCCTACGAGCAGTACTTC. Translated: CSALDQRESSYEQYF.